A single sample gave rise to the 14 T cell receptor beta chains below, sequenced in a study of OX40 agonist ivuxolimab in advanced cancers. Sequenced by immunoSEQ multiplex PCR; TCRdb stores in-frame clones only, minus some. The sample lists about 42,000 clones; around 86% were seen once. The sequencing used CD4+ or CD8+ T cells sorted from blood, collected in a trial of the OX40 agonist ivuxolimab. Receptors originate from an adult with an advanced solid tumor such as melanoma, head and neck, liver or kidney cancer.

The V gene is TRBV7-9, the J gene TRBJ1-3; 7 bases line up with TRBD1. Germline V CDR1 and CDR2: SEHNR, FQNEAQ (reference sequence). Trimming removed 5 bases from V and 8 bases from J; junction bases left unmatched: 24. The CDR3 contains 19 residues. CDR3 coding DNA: TGTGCCAGCAGCCCCACCGAACAGGGGAATAAATCAACGTCGGACACCATATATTTT. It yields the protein CASSPTEQGNKSTSDTIYF.

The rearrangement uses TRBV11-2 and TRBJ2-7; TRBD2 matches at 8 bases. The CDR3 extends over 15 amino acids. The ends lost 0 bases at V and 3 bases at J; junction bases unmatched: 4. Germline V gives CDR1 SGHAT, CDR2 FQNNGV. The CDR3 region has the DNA TGTGCCAGCAGCTTAGATACGGGAGGGTTCTACGAGCAGTACTTC. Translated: CASSLDTGGFYEQYF.

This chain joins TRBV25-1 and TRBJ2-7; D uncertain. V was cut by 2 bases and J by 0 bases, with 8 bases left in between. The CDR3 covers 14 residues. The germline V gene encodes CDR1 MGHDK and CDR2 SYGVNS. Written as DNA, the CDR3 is TGTGCCAGCAGTGAAGAAGGGTTCTCCTACGAGCAGTACTTC. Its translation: CASSEEGFSYEQYF.

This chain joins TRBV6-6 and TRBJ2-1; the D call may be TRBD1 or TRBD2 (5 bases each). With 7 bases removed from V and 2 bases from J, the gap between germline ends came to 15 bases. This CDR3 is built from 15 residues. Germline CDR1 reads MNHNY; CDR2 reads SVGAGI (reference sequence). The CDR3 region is CASTPGPNPYNEQFF. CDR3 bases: TGTGCCAGCACCCCGGGACCCAACCCCTACAATGAGCAGTTCTTC.

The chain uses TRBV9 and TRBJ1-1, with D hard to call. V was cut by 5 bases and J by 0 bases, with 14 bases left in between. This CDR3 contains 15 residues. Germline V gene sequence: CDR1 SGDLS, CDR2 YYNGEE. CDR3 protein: CASSDNGRLNTEAFF. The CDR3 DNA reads TGTGCCAGCAGTGATAACGGCAGACTGAACACTGAAGCTTTCTTT.

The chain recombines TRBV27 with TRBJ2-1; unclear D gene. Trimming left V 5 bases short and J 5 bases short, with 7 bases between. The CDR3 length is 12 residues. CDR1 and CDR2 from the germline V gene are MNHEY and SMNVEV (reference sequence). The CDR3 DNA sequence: TGTGCCAGCAGTGCGTACCACAATGAGCAGTTCTTC. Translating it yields CASSAYHNEQFF.

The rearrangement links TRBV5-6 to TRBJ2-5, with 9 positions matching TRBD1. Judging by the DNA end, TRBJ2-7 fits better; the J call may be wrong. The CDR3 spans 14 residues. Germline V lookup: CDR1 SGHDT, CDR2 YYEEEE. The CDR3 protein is CASSLEQGAHEQYF. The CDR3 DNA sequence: TGTGCCAGCAGCTTGGAACAGGGGGCACACGAGCAGTACTTC.

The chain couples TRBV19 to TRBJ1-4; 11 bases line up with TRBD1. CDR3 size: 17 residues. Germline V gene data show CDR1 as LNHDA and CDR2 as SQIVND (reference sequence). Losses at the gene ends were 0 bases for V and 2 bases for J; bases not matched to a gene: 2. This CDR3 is CASSIEGQGATNEKLFF. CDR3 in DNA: TGTGCCAGTAGTATAGAAGGACAGGGGGCGACTAATGAAAAACTGTTTTTT.

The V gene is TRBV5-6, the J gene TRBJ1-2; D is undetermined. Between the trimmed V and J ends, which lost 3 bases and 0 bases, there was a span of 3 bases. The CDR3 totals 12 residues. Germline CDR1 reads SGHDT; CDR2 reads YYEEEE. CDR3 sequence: CASSWANYGYTF. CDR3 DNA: TGTGCCAGCAGCTGGGCTAACTATGGCTACACCTTC.

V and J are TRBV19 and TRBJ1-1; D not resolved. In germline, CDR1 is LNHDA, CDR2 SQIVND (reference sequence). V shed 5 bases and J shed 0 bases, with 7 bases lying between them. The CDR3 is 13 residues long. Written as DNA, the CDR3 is TGTGCCAGTAGTCGCCAGCTGAACACTGAAGCTTTCTTT. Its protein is CASSRQLNTEAFF.

CDR3: CASSQDPGTGSASGYTF. CDR3 in DNA: TGCGCCAGCAGCCAAGATCCCGGGACAGGGAGCGCTAGCGGCTACACCTTC. The chain combines TRBV4-1 with TRBJ1-2, with TRBD1 identical over 9 bases. Trimming cost V 0 bases and J 8 bases; bases outside gene matches: 13. The CDR3 loop spans 17 amino acids. Germline V gene sequence: CDR1 MGHRA, CDR2 YSYEKL.

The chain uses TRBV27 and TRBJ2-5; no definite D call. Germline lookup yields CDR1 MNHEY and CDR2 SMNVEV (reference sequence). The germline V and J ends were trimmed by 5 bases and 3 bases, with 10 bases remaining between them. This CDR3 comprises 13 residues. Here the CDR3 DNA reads TGTGCCAGCAGTACAGACACGGAAGAGACCCAGTACTTC. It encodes CASSTDTEETQYF.

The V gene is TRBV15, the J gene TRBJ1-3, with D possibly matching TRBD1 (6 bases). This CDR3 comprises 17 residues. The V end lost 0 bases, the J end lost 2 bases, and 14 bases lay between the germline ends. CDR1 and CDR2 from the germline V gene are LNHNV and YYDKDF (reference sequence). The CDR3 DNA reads TGTGCCACCAGCAGAGATCGGGGAGGGACACCTGGAAACACCATATATTTT. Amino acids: CATSRDRGGTPGNTIYF.

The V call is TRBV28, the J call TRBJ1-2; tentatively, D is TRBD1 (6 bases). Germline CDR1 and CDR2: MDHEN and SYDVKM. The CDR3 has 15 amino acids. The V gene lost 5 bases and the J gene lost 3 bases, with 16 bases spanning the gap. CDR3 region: CASSLIGGTDYGYTF. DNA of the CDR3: TGTGCCAGCAGTCTGATAGGGGGTACAGACTATGGCTACACCTTC.